The entry below describes one T cell receptor (beta chain). The sample originates from a study of blood T cell repertoires in COVID-19. Overall study context: COVID-19 samples, acute and convalescent, were from the United States, Italy and Spain. Sources were T cells, B-cell-depleted T cells, or PBMCs; the material itself was cDNA or gDNA.

The germline V gene has CDR1 KGHSH and CDR2 LQKENI. Trimming left V 6 bases short and J 2 bases short, with 17 bases between. This CDR3 is built from 17 residues. Authors' methods: Reference gene primer amplification yielded estimated nucleated cell counts. Libraries were prepared by immunoSEQ multiplex PCR; TCRdb keeps only in-frame clonotypes and omits some of them. D and trimming come from the DNA, and the V and J calls and clone size come from that table. The profile shows approximately 150,000 clones, more than 65% of them singletons. This receptor was taken from a man between 60 and 70 years old with acute or convalescent COVID-19. The chain links TRBV18 to TRBJ2-6, with D tentatively TRBD2 (5 bases). The source material was peripheral blood. CDR3 residues: CASSDRPPRAGANVLTF. The DNA of the CDR3 is TGTGCCAGCTCCGACCGGCCACCGAGGGCTGGGGCCAACGTCCTGACTTTC.